The 28 T cell receptor beta chains presented below share a single source sample, sequenced in a study of CD4 T cells in relation to SARS-CoV-2 and coronaviruses. Before the COVID-19 pandemic, during about 2010-2018, CD4+ T cells were taken from unexposed donors. CD4+ T cells were isolated from the cells after about nine days of culture. Generated by immunoSEQ multiplex PCR, the TCRdb table keeps only in-frame clones and is missing some. The table lists 20,000 to 30,000 clones, 65% to 85% of them singletons. Antigens of these TCRs are unknown. The sequencing sample was made of CD4+ T cells from PBMCs, cultured in vitro. The receptors were gathered from a human donor in good health.

This rearrangement joins TRBV10-3 to TRBJ2-5; the D is unclear. Trimming stripped 0 bases from V and 1 base from J, with 3 bases between. The germline V gene encodes CDR1 ENHRY and CDR2 SYGVKD. The CDR3 spans 13 residues. The CDR3 nucleotides read TGTGCCATCAGTGAGTCGATCCAAGAGACCCAGTACTTC. As protein: CAISESIQETQYF.

V usage is TRBV23-1 and J usage is TRBJ1-5; the match to TRBD1 covers 9 bases. Being an ORF, TRBV23-1 has a function that is uncertain. The CDR3 extends over 15 amino acids. V shed 4 bases and J 2 bases; nucleotides not matched to a gene: 3. The DNA for the CDR3 is TGCGCCAGCAGTCCCCGGGACAGGGGCAATCAGCCCCAGCATTTT. Encoded protein: CASSPRDRGNQPQHF.

In its sample, this clone was seen a few times. This chain joins TRBV6-6 and TRBJ2-7; D is possibly TRBD1 (7 bases). The ends were cut back, 5 bases at V and 2 bases at J, with 16 bases in the middle. The CDR3 consists of 15 residues. The germline V gene has CDR1 MNHNY and CDR2 SVGAGI (reference sequence). CDR3 bases: TGTGCCAGCAGTCCCCGACAGGGAGGAACCTACGAGCAGTACTTC. Translation: CASSPRQGGTYEQYF.

The chain joins TRBV4-2 to TRBJ1-4; D unresolved. The ends were cut back, 4 bases at V and 8 bases at J, with 20 bases in the middle. This CDR3 is built from 16 residues. Germline loops: CDR1 LGHNA, CDR2 YNFKEQ. DNA of the CDR3: TGTGCCAGCAGCCGAGATATTGGGCGAGACGGGGAAAAACTGTTTTTT. Amino acids: CASSRDIGRDGEKLFF.

This clone was observed a handful of times. This chain uses TRBV18 with TRBJ1-6, with a tentative D call TRBD1 (5 bases). Looked up from germline, CDR1 is KGHSH and CDR2 is LQKENI. Trimming removed 1 base from V and 10 bases from J, with 14 bases in between. The CDR3 runs to 15 residues. The CDR3 region is CASSPRSGAGSPLHF. The CDR3 nucleotides read TGTGCCAGCTCACCACGGTCCGGGGCAGGGTCACCCCTCCACTTT.

A single count supports this clone. J is TRBJ1-3 and V is TRBV30; D possibly corresponds to TRBD1 (5 bases). The CDR3 spans 17 residues. Germline assignment: CDR1 GTSNPN and CDR2 SVGIG (reference sequence). Trimming took off 1 base at V and 4 bases at J, with 20 bases between the two ends. The CDR3 region is CAWSARQIGYGGNTIYF. Here the CDR3 DNA reads TGTGCCTGGAGTGCACGACAGATAGGGTACGGAGGAAACACCATATATTTT.

The DNA of the CDR3 is TGTGCCAGCAGCCAATCCCCCGGGGGGGCCGAAGCGACCCAGTACTTC. Amino acid sequence: CASSQSPGGAEATQYF. The genes are TRBV7-7 and TRBJ2-5; 8 nucleotides agree with TRBD2. The V segment lost 5 bases and the J segment 7 bases; nucleotides outside the gene matches: 15. CDR1 and CDR2 from the germline V gene are SSHAT and FNYEAQ (reference sequence). CDR3 length: 16 amino acids.

The chain carries TRBV14 and TRBJ2-5; TRBD1 agrees at 7 bases. V shed 1 base and J 2 bases; nucleotides not matched to a gene: 7. This CDR3 comprises 16 residues. The V gene's germline CDR1 is SGHDN and CDR2 FVKESK. CDR3 protein: CASSQGPGQPQETQYF. The CDR3 DNA reads TGTGCCAGCAGCCAAGGACCGGGACAGCCACAAGAGACCCAGTACTTC.

The count of this clone is one. This rearrangement joins TRBV7-2 to TRBJ2-5; D is possibly TRBD1 (6 bases). From germline, CDR1 is SGHTA and CDR2 FQGNSA. Trimming shortened V by 3 bases and J by 9 bases, and 8 bases separated the two germline ends. The CDR3 contains 11 residues. This chain's CDR3 is CASSFSGAQYF. DNA for the CDR3: TGTGCCAGCAGCTTTTCAGGGGCCCAGTACTTC.

This clone was seen more than once but under ten times. The rearrangement joins TRBV10-3 to TRBJ1-3; D gene ambiguous. The CDR3 has 18 amino acids. The V and J ends lost 3 bases and 0 bases respectively, with 18 bases between them. Germline V gene lookup returns CDR1 ENHRY and CDR2 SYGVKD. The CDR3 region has the DNA TGTGCCATCAGTGAAGGTGTTGGAGTAAACAGCTCTGGAAACACCATATATTTT. Amino acid sequence: CAISEGVGVNSSGNTIYF.

The chain has TRBV29-1 and TRBJ2-3, with D maybe TRBD2 (5 bases). The CDR3 loop spans 14 amino acids. The V end lost 1 base, the J end lost 3 bases, and 11 bases lay between the germline ends. Germline V gene lookup returns CDR1 SQVTM and CDR2 ANQGSEA. The CDR3 bases are TGCAGCGTTGAAGGCGGGTCTGGGACAGATACGCAGTATTTT. This translates into CSVEGGSGTDTQYF.

The rearrangement uses TRBV4-3 and TRBJ1-2; D remains unclear. Trimming shortened V by 3 bases and J by 2 bases, and 13 bases separated the two germline ends. Per the germline V gene, CDR1 is LGHNA and CDR2 is YSLEER. This CDR3 has 15 amino acids. The CDR3 DNA follows: TGCGCCAGCAGCCAGCAGCCCCCGCCAAACTATGGCTACACCTTC. This translates into CASSQQPPPNYGYTF.

The chain links TRBV9 to TRBJ2-1; D is undetermined. The germline V gene encodes CDR1 SGDLS and CDR2 YYNGEE. CDR3 length: 13 residues. V dropped 2 bases and J dropped 1 base, with 4 bases sitting between them. In nucleotides, the CDR3 is TGTGCCAGCAGCGTTGGGTCCTACAATGAGCAGTTCTTC. Translation: CASSVGSYNEQFF.

The chain is built from TRBV7-2 and TRBJ2-1; 9 nucleotides match TRBD1. The ends lost 7 bases at V and 7 bases at J; junction bases unmatched: 8. This CDR3 spans 14 amino acids. Germline V gives CDR1 SGHTA, CDR2 FQGNSA. CDR3 protein: CASTPQGARNEQFF. DNA of the CDR3: TGTGCCAGCACCCCACAGGGGGCTAGGAATGAGCAGTTCTTC.

V usage is TRBV3-1 (or the pseudogene TRBV3-2) and J usage is TRBJ1-5, with TRBD1 matching 10 bases. The V and J ends lost 3 bases and 5 bases, in that order; junction bases with no gene match: 4. The V gene's germline CDR1 is LGHDT and CDR2 YNNKEL (reference sequence). This CDR3 is built from 15 residues. CDR3: CASSQMGQGHQPQHF. The CDR3 bases are TGTGCCAGCAGCCAGATGGGACAGGGGCATCAGCCCCAGCATTTT.

V gene TRBV19 combines with J gene TRBJ1-4; D call uncertain. The CDR3 has 11 amino acids. Trimming left V 4 bases short and J 12 bases short, with 9 bases between. Per the germline V gene, CDR1 is LNHDA and CDR2 is SQIVND (reference sequence). The CDR3 region is CASSTGLELFF. DNA for the CDR3: TGTGCCAGTAGTACGGGTCTGGAACTGTTTTTT.

The rearrangement links TRBV18 to TRBJ2-7; TRBD1 might be the D (5 bases). V was pared by 4 bases and J by 4 bases, with 5 bases between. This CDR3 has 11 residues. Per germline, CDR1 KGHSH and CDR2 LQKENI. CDR3 in DNA: TGTGCCAGCTCACAGGGGTACGAGCAGTACTTC. Translated: CASSQGYEQYF.

The V gene is TRBV4-1, the J gene TRBJ2-5, with D unresolved. The ends were cut back, 1 base at V and 4 bases at J, with 7 bases in the middle. The CDR3 runs 13 residues. In germline, CDR1 is MGHRA, CDR2 YSYEKL. The CDR3 protein is CASSQVRGETQYF. In DNA form, the CDR3 reads TGCGCCAGCAGCCAAGTGCGCGGAGAGACCCAGTACTTC.

This chain links TRBV12-2 with TRBJ2-3; TRBD2, as called in the table, went unchecked against the DNA. TRBV12-2 corresponds to a pseudogene. The CDR3 covers 20 residues. CDR3 in amino acids: CASRLASEKGLAGGPDTQYF. In DNA, the CDR3 is TGTGCAAGTCGCTTAGCGAGCGAAAAGGGACTAGCGGGAGGGCCGGATACGCAGTATTTT.

This chain joins TRBV5-6 and TRBJ1-2; 8 bases are a match to TRBD1. Germline V lookup: CDR1 SGHDT, CDR2 YYEEEE. Losses at the gene ends were 2 bases for V and 2 bases for J; bases not matched to a gene: 8. The CDR3 loop spans 16 amino acids. CDR3 nucleotides: TGTGCCAGCAGCTTATTGACAGGGGTGGAGAACTATGGCTACACCTTC. It yields the protein CASSLLTGVENYGYTF.

This chain joins TRBV6-5 and TRBJ1-1; a possible D gene is TRBD1 (5 bases). Germline V gives CDR1 MNHEY, CDR2 SVGAGI. CDR3 length equals 14 residues. Trimming removed 5 bases from V and 4 bases from J, with 14 bases in between. The CDR3 loop reads CASSPRGDSTEAFF. The CDR3 nucleotides read TGTGCCAGCAGTCCCCGAGGGGATAGCACTGAAGCTTTCTTT.

The V gene is TRBV6-5, the J gene TRBJ2-6; perhaps TRBD2 as D (5 bases). Deletions cut 6 bases from V and 0 bases from J, with 6 bases between. The CDR3 is made up of 14 amino acids. Germline V lookup: CDR1 MNHEY, CDR2 SVGAGI. CDR3 amino acids: CASRGASGANVLTF. In DNA, the CDR3 is TGTGCCAGCAGGGGAGCCTCTGGGGCCAACGTCCTGACTTTC.

CDR3 region: CASSFPSYNYGYTF. In DNA form, the CDR3 reads TGTGCCAGCAGTTTCCCGAGTTATAACTATGGCTACACCTTC. This rearrangement joins TRBV28 to TRBJ1-2; no definite D call. The V end lost 3 bases, the J end lost 1 base, and 9 bases lay between the germline ends. This CDR3 is 14 amino acids long. The germline CDR1 and CDR2 sequences are MDHEN and SYDVKM.

This clone was detected only a few times. J is TRBJ2-6 and V is TRBV14; D unresolved. V dropped 3 bases and J dropped 2 bases, with 11 bases sitting between them. The CDR3 is made up of 16 amino acids. Germline lookup yields CDR1 SGHDN and CDR2 FVKESK. The CDR3, as DNA: TGTGCCAGCAGCCACACGTGGCGAGCTGGGGCCAACGTCCTGACTTTC. It is translated as CASSHTWRAGANVLTF.

This clone appeared a single time. The chain is built from TRBV19 and TRBJ2-6; no definite D call. This CDR3 comprises 13 residues. The V end was cut by 6 bases, the J end by 4 bases, with 7 bases between. Looked up from germline, CDR1 is LNHDA and CDR2 is SQIVND (reference sequence). CDR3 nucleotide sequence: TGTGCCAGTAGGGTCGGCGGGGCCAACGTCCTGACTTTC. Translated, it gives CASRVGGANVLTF.

The chain carries TRBV12-3 or TRBV12-4 and TRBJ1-2; D gene unclear. V lost 1 base and J 5 bases, leaving 2 bases between the germline ends. The CDR3 has 11 residues. CDR3 in DNA: TGTGCCAGCAGTTTAGGGTATGGCTACACCTTC. Residues: CASSLGYGYTF.

The V gene is TRBV11-2, the J gene TRBJ2-7; 9 bases align to TRBD1. Germline V gene sequence: CDR1 SGHAT, CDR2 FQNNGV. V shed 2 bases and J 2 bases; nucleotides not matched to a gene: 4. CDR3 length: 15 residues. CDR3 residues: CASSLLQGAPYEQYF. The CDR3 DNA sequence: TGTGCCAGCAGCTTACTACAGGGGGCCCCCTACGAGCAGTACTTC.

This chain links TRBV7-6 with TRBJ1-3; D possibly corresponds to TRBD1 (5 bases). The germline V gene has CDR1 SGHVS and CDR2 FNYEAQ. The CDR3 is 15 residues long. The ends were cut back, 2 bases at V and 1 base at J, with 9 bases in the middle. CDR3 DNA sequence: TGTGCCAGCAGCTTATCGGGGCCGTCTGGAAACACCATATATTTT. Protein product: CASSLSGPSGNTIYF. The full variable domain, rest sourced from reference TRBV7-6 and TRBJ1-3, is GAGVSQSPRYKVTKRGQDVALRCDPISGHVSLYWYRQALGQGPEFLTYFNYEAQQDKSGLPNDRFSAERPEGSISTLTIQRTEQRDSAMYRCASSLSGPSGNTIYFGEGSWLTVV.